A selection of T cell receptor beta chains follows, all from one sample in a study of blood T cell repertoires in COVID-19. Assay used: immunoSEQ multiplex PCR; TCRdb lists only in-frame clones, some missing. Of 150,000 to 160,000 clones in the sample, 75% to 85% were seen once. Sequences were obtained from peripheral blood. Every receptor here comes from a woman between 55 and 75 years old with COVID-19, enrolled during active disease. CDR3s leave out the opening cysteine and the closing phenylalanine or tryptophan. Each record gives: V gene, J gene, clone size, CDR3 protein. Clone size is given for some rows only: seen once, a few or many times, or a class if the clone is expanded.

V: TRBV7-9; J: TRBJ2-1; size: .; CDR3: ASSLAPGLAGVYEQF
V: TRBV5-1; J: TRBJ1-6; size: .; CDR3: ASSLGGSSYNSPLH
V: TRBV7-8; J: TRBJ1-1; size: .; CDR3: ASSLAAGGWTEAF
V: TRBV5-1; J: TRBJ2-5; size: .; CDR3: ASSSQTGEETQY
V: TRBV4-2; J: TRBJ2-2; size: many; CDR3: ASRTSFNTGELF
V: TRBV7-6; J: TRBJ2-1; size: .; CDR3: ASSLVRQASAEQF
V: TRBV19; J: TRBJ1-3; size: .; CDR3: ASSIGGLGNTIY
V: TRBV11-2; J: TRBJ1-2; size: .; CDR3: ASSLSPTANYGYT
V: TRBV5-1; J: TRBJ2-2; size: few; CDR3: ASTRFGVANTGELF
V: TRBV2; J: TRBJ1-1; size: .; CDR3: ASSEYGENTEAF
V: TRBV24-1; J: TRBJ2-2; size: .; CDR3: ATSDPRTGRTGELF
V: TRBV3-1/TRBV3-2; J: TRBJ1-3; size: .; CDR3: ASSQDQNTIY
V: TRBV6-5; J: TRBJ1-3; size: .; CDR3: ASSYSSSGNTIY
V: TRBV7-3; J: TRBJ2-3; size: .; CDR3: ASSRSSGSWDTQY
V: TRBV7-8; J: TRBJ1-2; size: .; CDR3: ASSQTIDRFQYT
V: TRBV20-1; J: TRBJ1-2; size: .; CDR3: SARFRGGYT
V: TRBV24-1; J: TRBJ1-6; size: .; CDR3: ATSDSGQYNSPLH
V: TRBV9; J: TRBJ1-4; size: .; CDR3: ASSLRGQGGEKLF
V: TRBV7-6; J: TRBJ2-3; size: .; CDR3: ASSFLAGGQDTQY